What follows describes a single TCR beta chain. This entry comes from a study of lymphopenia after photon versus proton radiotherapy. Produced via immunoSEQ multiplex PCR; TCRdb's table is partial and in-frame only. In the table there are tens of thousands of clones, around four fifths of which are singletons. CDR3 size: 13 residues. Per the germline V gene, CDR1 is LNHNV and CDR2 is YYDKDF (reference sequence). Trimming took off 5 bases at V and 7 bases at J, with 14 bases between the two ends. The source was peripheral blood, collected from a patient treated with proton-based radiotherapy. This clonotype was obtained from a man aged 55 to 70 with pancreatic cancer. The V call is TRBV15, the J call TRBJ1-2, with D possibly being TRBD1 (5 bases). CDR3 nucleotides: TGTGCCACCAGCGCCGGGGGATCCAGTGGCTACACCTTC. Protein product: CATSAGGSSGYTF.